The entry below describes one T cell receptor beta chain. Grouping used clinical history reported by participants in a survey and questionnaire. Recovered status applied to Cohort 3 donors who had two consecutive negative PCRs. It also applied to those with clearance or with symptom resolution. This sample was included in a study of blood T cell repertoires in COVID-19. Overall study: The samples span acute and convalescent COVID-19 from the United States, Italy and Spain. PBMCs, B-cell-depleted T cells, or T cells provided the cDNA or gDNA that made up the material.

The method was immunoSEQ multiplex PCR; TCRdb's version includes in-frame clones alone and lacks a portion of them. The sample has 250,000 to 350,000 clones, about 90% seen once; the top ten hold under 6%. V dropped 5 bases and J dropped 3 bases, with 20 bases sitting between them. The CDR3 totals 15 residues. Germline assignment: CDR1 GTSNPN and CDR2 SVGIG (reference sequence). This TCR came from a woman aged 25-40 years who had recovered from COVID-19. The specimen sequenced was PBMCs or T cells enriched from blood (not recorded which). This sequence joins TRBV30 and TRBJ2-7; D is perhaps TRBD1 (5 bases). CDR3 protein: CAWGELQGRLYEQYF. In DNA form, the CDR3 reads TGTGCCTGGGGAGAGCTCCAGGGCCGGCTCTACGAGCAGTACTTC.